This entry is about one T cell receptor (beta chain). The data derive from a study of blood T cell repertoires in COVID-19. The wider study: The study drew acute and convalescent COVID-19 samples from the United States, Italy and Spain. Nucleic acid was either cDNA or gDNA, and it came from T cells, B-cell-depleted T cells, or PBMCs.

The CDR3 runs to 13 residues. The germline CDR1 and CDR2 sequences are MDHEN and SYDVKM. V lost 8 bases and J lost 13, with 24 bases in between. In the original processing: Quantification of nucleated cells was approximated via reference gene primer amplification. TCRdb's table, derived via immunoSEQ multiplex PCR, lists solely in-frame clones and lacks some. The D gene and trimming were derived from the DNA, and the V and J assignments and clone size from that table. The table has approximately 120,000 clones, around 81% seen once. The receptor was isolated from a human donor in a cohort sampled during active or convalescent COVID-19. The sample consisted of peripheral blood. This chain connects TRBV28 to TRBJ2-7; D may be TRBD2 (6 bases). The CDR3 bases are TGTGCCAGCGGGAGCCGCGGGACCAAACGCCATTACTTC. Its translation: CASGSRGTKRHYF.